Listed below are T cell receptor beta chains from one sample, sequenced in a study of beta chain features in type 1 diabetes. Repertoires were generated with immunoSEQ multiplex PCR, while TCRdb's copy carries only in-frame clones and drops some. The table has hundreds of thousands of clones, roughly 15% seen once; the top ten hold more than 6.5%. Sequencing was done on a sample of central memory CD4+ T cells from blood. All receptors derive from a man aged 30 to 45 in good health. CDR3s include the opening cysteine and the closing phenylalanine or tryptophan. D genes are given only for firm matches.

v_call	j_call	d_call	cdr3_aa
TRBV28	TRBJ1-2	.	CASSLSGNGYTF
TRBV5-1	TRBJ2-3	TRBD2	CASSLAGAGDTQYF
TRBV5-1	TRBJ2-1	TRBD2	CASSRTSGYNEQFF
TRBV2	TRBJ1-3	.	CASSDQKGNTIYF
TRBV5-4	TRBJ1-1	.	CASKVDMNTEAFF
TRBV6-1	TRBJ2-7	.	CASSDSYEQYF
TRBV7-7	TRBJ2-5	TRBD1	CASSLNPTGLRETQYF
TRBV27	TRBJ1-6	.	CASKLKGGGSPLHF
TRBV29-1	TRBJ2-3	.	CSVPDQIRTDTQYF
TRBV4-3	TRBJ2-3	TRBD2	CASSQTGGLAVQYF
TRBV9	TRBJ2-1	.	CASSVAIRTTRNEQFF
TRBV19	TRBJ1-1	.	CASSYDLRPGGNTEAFF
TRBV5-6	TRBJ1-5	.	CASSLVSQGINQPQHF
TRBV28	TRBJ1-1	.	CASSLPGQKTEAFF